These 17 T cell receptor beta chains came from one sample sequenced in a study of lymphopenia after photon versus proton radiotherapy. TCRdb's table, derived via immunoSEQ multiplex PCR, lists solely in-frame clones and lacks some. The sample includes roughly 35,000 clones, over 75% seen only once; the top ten take around 2.9%. The source material was peripheral blood, sampled from a patient treated with photon-based radiotherapy. The source is a man aged 45-60 years with gastric cancer.

Here the CDR3 DNA reads TGTGCCAGCAGCGCCGGGACAGGCAAGGAGACCCAGTACTTC. Translated: CASSAGTGKETQYF. The chain couples TRBV9 to TRBJ2-5; the match to TRBD1 covers 8 bases. CDR1 and CDR2 from the germline V gene are SGDLS and YYNGEE. V was pared by 3 bases and J by 5 bases, with 6 bases of the junction left unmatched. The CDR3 covers 14 residues.

This clone was recorded once. The gene calls are TRBV5-4 and TRBJ1-2, with D maybe TRBD1 (5 bases). Germline CDR1 is SGHNT and CDR2 is YYREEE (reference sequence). The CDR3 spans 14 residues. With 1 base removed from V and 2 bases from J, the gap between germline ends came to 9 bases. The CDR3 region has the DNA TGTGCCAGCAGCTTGAGGGGACCAAACTATGGCTACACCTTC. The encoded protein is CASSLRGPNYGYTF.

CDR3 DNA: TGTGCCAGCAGTTTAAGGACGGGCCTCTCCTACGAGCAGTACTTC. Translating it yields CASSLRTGLSYEQYF. The J gene is TRBJ2-7, the V gene TRBV27, with D unclear. V was trimmed by 2 bases and J by 0 bases, leaving 11 bases between them. The CDR3 covers 15 residues. The germline CDR1 and CDR2 sequences are MNHEY and SMNVEV (reference sequence).

J is TRBJ2-1 and V is TRBV28; D possibly corresponds to TRBD2 (5 bases). V was cut by 2 bases and J by 12 bases, with 20 bases left in between. Germline V gene lookup returns CDR1 MDHEN and CDR2 SYDVKM. The CDR3 runs 15 residues. The CDR3 reads CASSLGAATNKGQFF. CDR3 sequence (DNA): TGTGCCAGCAGTTTAGGTGCGGCGACTAATAAAGGGCAGTTCTTC.

The chain couples TRBV2 to TRBJ2-3; unclear D gene. V dropped 2 bases and J dropped 3 bases, with 18 bases sitting between them. This CDR3 has 17 residues. Germline loops: CDR1 SNHLY, CDR2 FYNNEI. CDR3 amino acids: CASSESVGSWRTDTQYF. The DNA of the CDR3 is TGTGCCAGCAGTGAATCGGTGGGGTCTTGGAGAACAGATACGCAGTATTTT.

This chain links TRBV28 with TRBJ2-2; D remains ambiguous. Trimming removed 3 bases at V and 12 bases at J, with 23 bases between. Germline V CDR1 and CDR2: MDHEN, SYDVKM. CDR3 length: 16 amino acids. The CDR3 bases are TGTGCCAGCAGTTTGACCCCCCCCTCTGAGGTTGGGAAGCTGTTTTTT. It specifies CASSLTPPSEVGKLFF.

This clone appeared once. The V and J genes are TRBV18 and TRBJ1-4, with TRBD1 matching 10 bases. V lost 3 bases and J lost 7; bases outside the gene matches: 5. The CDR3 contains 15 residues. The germline V gene has CDR1 KGHSH and CDR2 LQKENI. CDR3 loop: CASSPDRGQGEKLFF. In nucleotides, the CDR3 is TGTGCCAGCTCACCTGACAGGGGGCAGGGTGAAAAACTGTTTTTT. The whole variable domain, filled in from reference TRBV18 and TRBJ1-4, reads NAGVMQNPRHLVRRRGQEARLRCSPMKGHSHVYWYRQLPEEGLKFMVYLQKENIIDESGMPKERFSAEFPKEGPSILRIQQVVRGDSAAYFCASSPDRGQGEKLFFGSGTQLSVL.

This sequence joins TRBV4-1 and TRBJ1-3, with a weak D call TRBD1 (5 bases). V lost 0 bases, J lost 8 bases, and 14 bases lay in between. Germline V lookup: CDR1 MGHRA, CDR2 YSYEKL. The CDR3 is 15 residues long. CDR3 amino acids: CASSQDYPRADTIYF. CDR3 sequence (DNA): TGCGCCAGCAGCCAAGATTATCCCAGGGCGGACACCATATATTTT.

CDR3 in DNA: TGTGCCAGTAGTAGGGAGGCTAGCGGTTCAGATACGCAGTATTTT. This codes for CASSREASGSDTQYF. The V and J genes are TRBV19 and TRBJ2-3; 7 bases fit TRBD2. This CDR3 is built from 15 residues. CDR1 LNHDA and CDR2 SQIVND come from the germline V gene (reference sequence). V was clipped by 4 bases and J by 4 bases; unmatched bases: 8. Filled out from reference TRBV19 and TRBJ2-3, the complete variable domain reads DGGITQSPKYLFRKEGQNVTLSCEQNLNHDAMYWYRQDPGQGLRLIYYSQIVNDFQKGDIAEGYSVSREKKESFPLTVTSAQKNPTAFYLCASSREASGSDTQYFGPGTRLTVL.

The genes are TRBV27 and TRBJ2-2, with D uncertain. Between the trimmed V and J ends, which lost 8 bases and 4 bases, there was a span of 14 bases. In germline, CDR1 is MNHEY, CDR2 SMNVEV (reference sequence). The CDR3 contains 14 residues. The CDR3 loop reads CASRLGMGTGELFF. DNA for the CDR3: TGTGCCAGCCGCCTGGGGATGGGCACCGGGGAGCTGTTTTTT.

The chain couples TRBV6-1 to TRBJ1-2; TRBD1 might be the D (5 bases). V lost 10 bases and J lost 5, with 11 bases in between. The V gene's germline CDR1 is MNHNS and CDR2 SASEGT. This CDR3 is built from 11 residues. The CDR3 nucleotides are TGTGCCACCGTCCAGGGTTATGGCTACACCTTC. It translates to CATVQGYGYTF.

The rearrangement uses TRBV7-3 and TRBJ2-5, with 11 nucleotides matching TRBD2. With 1 base clipped from V and 11 bases from J, the junction kept 9 bases outside the gene matches. There are 15 residues in the CDR3. Germline CDR1 SGHTA, CDR2 FQGTGA. In DNA, the CDR3 is TGTGCCAGCAGCTTAAGCGGGACTAGCGGCTTTGAGCAGTACTTC. Its protein is CASSLSGTSGFEQYF.

Note on this clone: One end of the junction is discordant with germline, which a read error may explain. The chain employs TRBV4-1 and TRBJ2-1; D possibly corresponds to TRBD2 (6 bases). Per the germline V gene, CDR1 is MGHRA and CDR2 is YSYEKL. The CDR3 consists of 13 residues. The CDR3 protein is CASSQAPGTGAVF. CDR3 DNA sequence: TGCGCCAGCAGCCAAGCCCCGGGGACGGGAGCGGTCTTC.

The chain links TRBV10-3 to TRBJ2-7, with 7 bases that match TRBD1. This CDR3 has 12 amino acids. Trimming took 4 bases from V and 3 from J; bases not matched to a gene: 0. Germline V gene sequence: CDR1 ENHRY, CDR2 SYGVKD. The CDR3 sequence is CAISGTGYEQYF. The CDR3 DNA reads TGTGCCATCAGTGGGACAGGCTACGAGCAGTACTTC.

The CDR3 DNA reads TGTGCCTGGAGTAAAGGACTAGCGGGAGCCGCCTACGAGCAGTACTTC. Its translation is CAWSKGLAGAAYEQYF. The J gene is TRBJ2-7, the V gene TRBV30; 13 bases line up with TRBD2. Germline trimming cut 2 bases from V and 2 bases from J; bases unmatched to any gene: 6. The germline gives CDR1 GTSNPN, CDR2 SVGIG (reference sequence). The CDR3 sequence is 16 residues long.

This clone was seen only once. This chain uses TRBV4-1 with TRBJ2-3, with TRBD2 matching 12 bases. Germline V gene sequence: CDR1 MGHRA, CDR2 YSYEKL. The CDR3 runs to 16 residues. Trimming cost V 6 bases and J 1 base; bases outside gene matches: 5. CDR3 amino acids: CASRRLAGVGTDTQYF. CDR3 in DNA: TGCGCCAGCAGGAGACTAGCGGGAGTGGGCACAGATACGCAGTATTTT.

As DNA, the CDR3 is TGTGCCAGCAGCCCGACAGGGACGGCCATGAACACTGAAGCTTTCTTT. Encoded protein: CASSPTGTAMNTEAFF. The chain couples TRBV2 to TRBJ1-1; 7 bases align to TRBD1. Germline trimming cut 6 bases from V and 0 bases from J; bases unmatched to any gene: 10. The length of the CDR3 is 16 residues. CDR1 SNHLY and CDR2 FYNNEI come from the germline V gene.